This T cell receptor (beta chain) comes out of a study of regulatory T cells in long-lasting Graves disease. As to time point: persistent/refractory GD, antithyroid drugs over 5 years with positive TRAb. Making the TCR library involved RNA that had been extracted from PBMCs. The ends lost 5 bases at V and 3 bases at J; junction bases unmatched: 3. Looked up from germline, CDR1 is DFQATT and CDR2 is SNEGSKA (reference sequence). This CDR3 region has 12 residues. Arm-PCR with iRepertoire HTBI primers amplified the CDR3 regions for these TCR beta libraries. TCRdb reanalysed the multiplex PCR reads using MiXCR and keeps one entry per CDR3 protein. The data contain about 660,000 distinct CDR3 sequences, about 30% of them seen just once; the ten biggest clones take up around 42%.

The chain joins TRBV20-1 to TRBJ2-7; TRBD2 matches 8 bases. This TCR came from a female donor with Graves disease. Sequenced material: peripheral blood mononuclear cells (PBMCs), taken when the disease was refractory, from a patient treated with antithyroid drugs. In DNA form, the CDR3 reads TGCAGTGCTGCCGGGACTAGCTACGAGCAGTACTTC. Translated, it gives CSAAGTSYEQYF.